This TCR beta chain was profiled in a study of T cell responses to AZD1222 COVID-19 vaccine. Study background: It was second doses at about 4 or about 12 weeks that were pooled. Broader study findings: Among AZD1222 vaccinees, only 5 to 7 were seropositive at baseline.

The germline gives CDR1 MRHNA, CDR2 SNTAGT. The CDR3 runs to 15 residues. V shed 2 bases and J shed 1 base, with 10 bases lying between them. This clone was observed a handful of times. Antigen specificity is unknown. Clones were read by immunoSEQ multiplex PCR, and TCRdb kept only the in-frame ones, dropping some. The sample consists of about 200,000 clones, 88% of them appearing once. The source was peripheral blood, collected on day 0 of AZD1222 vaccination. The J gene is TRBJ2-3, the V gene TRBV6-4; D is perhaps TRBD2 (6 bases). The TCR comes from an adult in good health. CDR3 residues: CASSDGRGGTDTQYF. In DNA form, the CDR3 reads TGTGCCAGCAGTGACGGGCGCGGGGGCACAGATACGCAGTATTTT.